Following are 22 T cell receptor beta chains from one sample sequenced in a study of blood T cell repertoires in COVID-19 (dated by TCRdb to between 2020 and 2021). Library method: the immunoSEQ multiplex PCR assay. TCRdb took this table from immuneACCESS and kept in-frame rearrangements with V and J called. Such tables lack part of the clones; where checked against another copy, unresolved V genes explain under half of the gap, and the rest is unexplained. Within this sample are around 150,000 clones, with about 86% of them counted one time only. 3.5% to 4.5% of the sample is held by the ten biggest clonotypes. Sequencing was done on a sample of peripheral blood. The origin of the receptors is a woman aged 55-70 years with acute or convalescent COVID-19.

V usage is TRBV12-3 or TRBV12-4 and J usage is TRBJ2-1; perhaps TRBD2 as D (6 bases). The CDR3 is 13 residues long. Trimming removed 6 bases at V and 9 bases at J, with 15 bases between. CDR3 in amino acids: CASSSPGTGEQFF. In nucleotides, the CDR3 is TGTGCCAGCAGCTCGCCCGGGACTGGTGAGCAGTTCTTC.

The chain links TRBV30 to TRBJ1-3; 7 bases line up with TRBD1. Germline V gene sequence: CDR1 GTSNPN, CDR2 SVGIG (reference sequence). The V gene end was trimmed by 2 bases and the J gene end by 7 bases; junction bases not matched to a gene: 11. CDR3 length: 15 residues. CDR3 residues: CAWSLTGTVGNTIYF. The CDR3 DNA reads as TGTGCCTGGAGTCTAACCGGGACAGTTGGGAACACCATATATTTT.

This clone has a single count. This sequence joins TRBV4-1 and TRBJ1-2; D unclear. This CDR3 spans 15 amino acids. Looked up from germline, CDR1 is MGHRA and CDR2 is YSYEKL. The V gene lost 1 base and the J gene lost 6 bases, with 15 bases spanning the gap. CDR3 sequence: CASSQVPQAFNGYTF. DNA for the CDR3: TGCGCCAGCAGCCAAGTTCCTCAGGCGTTTAATGGCTACACCTTC.

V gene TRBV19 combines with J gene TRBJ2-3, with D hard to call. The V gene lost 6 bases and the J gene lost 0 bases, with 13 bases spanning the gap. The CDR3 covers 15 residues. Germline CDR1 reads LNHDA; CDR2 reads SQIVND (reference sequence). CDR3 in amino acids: CASRGRLVSTDTQYF. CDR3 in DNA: TGTGCCAGTAGGGGCAGGTTGGTTAGCACAGATACGCAGTATTTT.

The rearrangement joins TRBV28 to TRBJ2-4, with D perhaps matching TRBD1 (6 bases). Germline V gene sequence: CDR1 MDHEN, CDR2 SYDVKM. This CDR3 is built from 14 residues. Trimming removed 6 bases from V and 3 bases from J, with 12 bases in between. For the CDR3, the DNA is TGTGCCAGCAGCCTAGGACAGATCAAAAACATTCAGTACTTC. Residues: CASSLGQIKNIQYF.

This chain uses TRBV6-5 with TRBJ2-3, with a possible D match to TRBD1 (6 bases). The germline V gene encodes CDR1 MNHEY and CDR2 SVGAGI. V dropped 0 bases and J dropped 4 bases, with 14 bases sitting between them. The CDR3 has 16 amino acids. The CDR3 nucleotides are TGTGCCAGCAGTTACTCGGGACACGGAAGGTCAGATACGCAGTATTTT. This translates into CASSYSGHGRSDTQYF.

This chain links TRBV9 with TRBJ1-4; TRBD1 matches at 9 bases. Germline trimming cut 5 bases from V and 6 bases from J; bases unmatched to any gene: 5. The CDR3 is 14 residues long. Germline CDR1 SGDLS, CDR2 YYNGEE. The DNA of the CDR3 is TGTGCCAGCAGTTCTACAGGGGGCGATGAAAAACTGTTTTTT. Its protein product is CASSSTGGDEKLFF.

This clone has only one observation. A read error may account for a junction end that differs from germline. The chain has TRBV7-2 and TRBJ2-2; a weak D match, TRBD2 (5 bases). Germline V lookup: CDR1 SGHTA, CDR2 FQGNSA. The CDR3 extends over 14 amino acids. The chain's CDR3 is CASSLSVNTGEPFF. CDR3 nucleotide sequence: TGTGCCAGCAGCTTATCCGTAAACACCGGGGAGCCGTTTTTT.

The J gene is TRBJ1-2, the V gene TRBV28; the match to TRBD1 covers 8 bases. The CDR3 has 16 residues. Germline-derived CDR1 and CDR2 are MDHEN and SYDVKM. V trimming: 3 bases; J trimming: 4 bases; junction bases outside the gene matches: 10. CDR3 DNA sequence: TGTGCCAGCAGTTTGCCCGGGACAGGTACCCTCTATGGCTACACCTTC. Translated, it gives CASSLPGTGTLYGYTF.

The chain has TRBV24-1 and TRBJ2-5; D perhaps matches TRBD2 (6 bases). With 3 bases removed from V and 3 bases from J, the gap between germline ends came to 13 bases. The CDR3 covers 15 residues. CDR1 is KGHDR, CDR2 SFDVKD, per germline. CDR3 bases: TGTGCCACCAGTGATAAACTAGCCCCTAAAGAGACCCAGTACTTC. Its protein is CATSDKLAPKETQYF.

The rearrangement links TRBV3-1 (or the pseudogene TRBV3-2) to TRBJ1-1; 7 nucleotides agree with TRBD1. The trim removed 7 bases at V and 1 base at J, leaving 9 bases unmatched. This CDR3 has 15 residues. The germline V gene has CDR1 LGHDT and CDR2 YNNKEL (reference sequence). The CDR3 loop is CASNLGTVPNTEAFF. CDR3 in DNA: TGTGCCAGCAACCTGGGGACAGTTCCGAACACTGAAGCTTTCTTT.

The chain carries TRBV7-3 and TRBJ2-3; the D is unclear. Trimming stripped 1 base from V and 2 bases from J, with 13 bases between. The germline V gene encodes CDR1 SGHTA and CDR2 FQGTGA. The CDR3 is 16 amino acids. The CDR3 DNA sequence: TGTGCCAGCAGCTTAATAGGCAGGCTGGACACAGATACGCAGTATTTT. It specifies CASSLIGRLDTDTQYF.

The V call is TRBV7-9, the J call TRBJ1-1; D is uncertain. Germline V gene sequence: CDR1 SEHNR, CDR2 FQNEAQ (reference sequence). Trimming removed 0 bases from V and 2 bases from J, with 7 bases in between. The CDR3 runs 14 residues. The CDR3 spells CASSLAAENTEAFF. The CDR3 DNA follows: TGTGCCAGCAGCTTAGCTGCAGAAAACACTGAAGCTTTCTTT.

The CDR3 is CASSIEGGTDTQYF. CDR3 coding DNA: TGTGCCAGTAGTATAGAAGGGGGCACAGATACGCAGTATTTT. This sequence joins TRBV19 and TRBJ2-3, with D maybe TRBD1 (5 bases). The CDR3 sequence is 14 residues long. The V gene lost 0 bases and the J gene lost 1 base, with 5 bases spanning the gap. Germline V gives CDR1 LNHDA, CDR2 SQIVND (reference sequence).

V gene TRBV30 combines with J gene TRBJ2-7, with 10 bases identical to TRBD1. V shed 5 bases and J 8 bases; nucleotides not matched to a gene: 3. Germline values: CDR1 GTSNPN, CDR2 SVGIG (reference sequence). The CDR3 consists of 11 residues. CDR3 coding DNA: TGTGCCTGGGGGACAGGGGTTCAGCAGTACTTC. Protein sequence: CAWGTGVQQYF.

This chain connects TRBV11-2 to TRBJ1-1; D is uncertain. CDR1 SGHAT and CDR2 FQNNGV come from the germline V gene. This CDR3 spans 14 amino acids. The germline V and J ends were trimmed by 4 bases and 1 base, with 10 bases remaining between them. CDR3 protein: CASSYIISNTEAFF. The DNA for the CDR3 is TGTGCCAGCAGCTACATAATTTCGAACACTGAAGCTTTCTTT.

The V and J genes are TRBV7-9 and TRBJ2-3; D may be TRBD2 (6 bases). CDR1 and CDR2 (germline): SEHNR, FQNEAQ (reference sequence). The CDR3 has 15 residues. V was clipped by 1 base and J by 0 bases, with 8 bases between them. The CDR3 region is CASSLDGTSTDTQYF. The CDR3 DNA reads TGTGCCAGCAGCTTAGACGGGACTAGCACAGATACGCAGTATTTT.

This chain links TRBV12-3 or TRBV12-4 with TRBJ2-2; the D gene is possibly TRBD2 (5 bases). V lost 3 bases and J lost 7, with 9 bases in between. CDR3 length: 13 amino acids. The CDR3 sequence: CASSFRRIGELFF. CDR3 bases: TGTGCCAGCAGTTTCCGGAGGATCGGGGAGCTGTTTTTT.

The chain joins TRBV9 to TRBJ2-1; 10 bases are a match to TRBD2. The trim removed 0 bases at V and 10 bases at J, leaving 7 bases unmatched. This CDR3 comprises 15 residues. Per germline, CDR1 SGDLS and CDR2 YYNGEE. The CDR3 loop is CASSVGSGRALEQFF. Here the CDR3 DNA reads TGTGCCAGCAGCGTAGGAAGCGGGAGGGCCTTGGAGCAGTTCTTC.

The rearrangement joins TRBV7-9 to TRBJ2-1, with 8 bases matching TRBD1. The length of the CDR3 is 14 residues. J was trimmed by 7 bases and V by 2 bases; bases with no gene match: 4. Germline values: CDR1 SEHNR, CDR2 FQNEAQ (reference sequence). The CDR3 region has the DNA TGTGCCAGCAGCTTATCAGGGGGCAAAAATGAGCAGTTCTTC. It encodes CASSLSGGKNEQFF.

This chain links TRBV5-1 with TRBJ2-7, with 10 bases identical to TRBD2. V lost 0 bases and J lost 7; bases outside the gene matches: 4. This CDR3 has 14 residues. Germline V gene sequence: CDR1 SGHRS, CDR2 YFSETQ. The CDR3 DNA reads TGCGCCAGCAGCTTGGCGCTAGCGGGAGATGAGCAGTACTTC. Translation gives CASSLALAGDEQYF.

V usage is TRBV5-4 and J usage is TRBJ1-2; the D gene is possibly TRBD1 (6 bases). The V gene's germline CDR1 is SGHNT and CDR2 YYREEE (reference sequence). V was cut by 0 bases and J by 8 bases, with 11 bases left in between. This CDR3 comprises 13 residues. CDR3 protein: CASSLDGGRGYTF. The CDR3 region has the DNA TGTGCCAGCAGCTTGGACGGGGGGCGCGGCTACACCTTC. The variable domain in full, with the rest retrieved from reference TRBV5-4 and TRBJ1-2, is ETGVTQSPTHLIKTRGQQVTLRCSSQSGHNTVSWYQQALGQGPQFIFQYYREEENGRGNFPPRFSGLQFPNYSSELNVNALELDDSALYLCASSLDGGRGYTFGSGTRLTVV.